The following is a TCR beta chain sequence with its context. The data originate from a study of blood T cell repertoires in COVID-19. Study information: Recovery meant two consecutive negative NP/OP PCR tests, professional clearance, or resolved symptoms. The cDNA or gDNA used as material had been derived from T cells, B-cell-depleted T cells, or PBMCs.

Participant-reported clinical history was the basis for cohort assignment. CDR3 length: 16 residues. Germline V gene lookup returns CDR1 MDHEN and CDR2 SYDVKM. V lost 2 bases to trimming and J lost 4 bases; unmatched junction nucleotides: 3. The authors' processing: The authors estimated nucleated cell counts from reference gene primer amplification. TCRdb's table, derived via immunoSEQ multiplex PCR, lists solely in-frame clones and lacks some. The D gene and trimming were derived from the DNA, and the V and J assignments and clone size from that table. Of approximately 150,000 clones listed, 79% were seen once; the top ten hold roughly 20%.

The J gene is TRBJ2-5, the V gene TRBV28; 14 nucleotides agree with TRBD2. Specimen: PBMCs or T cells enriched from blood (not recorded which). The receptor was isolated from a woman in her sixties or seventies in a cohort exposed to, infected with or recovered from COVID-19 (not recorded which). CDR3 nucleotide sequence: TGTGCCAGCAGTTTACCAGGACTAGCGGGAGGAGAGACCCAGTACTTC. Translating gives CASSLPGLAGGETQYF.